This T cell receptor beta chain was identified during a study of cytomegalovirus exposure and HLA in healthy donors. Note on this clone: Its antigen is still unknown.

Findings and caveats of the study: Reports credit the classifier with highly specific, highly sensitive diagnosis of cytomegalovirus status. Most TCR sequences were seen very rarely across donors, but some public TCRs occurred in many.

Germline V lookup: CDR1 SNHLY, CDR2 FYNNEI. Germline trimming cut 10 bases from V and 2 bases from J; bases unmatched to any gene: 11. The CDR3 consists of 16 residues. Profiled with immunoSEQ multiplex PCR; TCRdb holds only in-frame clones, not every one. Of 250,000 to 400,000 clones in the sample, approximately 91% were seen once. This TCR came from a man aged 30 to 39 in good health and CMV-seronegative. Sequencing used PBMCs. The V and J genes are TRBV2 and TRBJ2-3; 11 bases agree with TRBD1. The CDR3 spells CAIQTVGQGVTDTQYF. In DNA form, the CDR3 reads TGTGCCATCCAAACCGTGGGACAGGGGGTCACAGATACGCAGTATTTT.